Listed here is a single TCR beta chain. Under the authors' procedure: Reference gene primer amplification gave estimated nucleated cell counts. Profiling relied on immunoSEQ multiplex PCR, and the TCRdb table lists in-frame clones only, not all of them. V, J and clone size derive from that table, while D and trimming were established from the DNA sequence. The sample carries 200,000 to 300,000 clones, approximately 83% recorded once. Germline loops: CDR1 SNHLY, CDR2 FYNNEI. This CDR3 has 13 residues. With 6 bases removed from V and 10 bases from J, the gap between germline ends came to 18 bases. This specimen belongs to a study of blood T cell repertoires in COVID-19.

This receptor was taken from a woman in her twenties or thirties who had recovered from COVID-19. Sequenced input: peripheral blood. The chain is built from TRBV2 and TRBJ2-5; D perhaps matches TRBD2 (6 bases). The CDR3 loop reads CASRALLGGDQYF. The CDR3 coding sequence is TGTGCCAGCAGGGCGCTTCTCGGGGGAGACCAGTACTTC.